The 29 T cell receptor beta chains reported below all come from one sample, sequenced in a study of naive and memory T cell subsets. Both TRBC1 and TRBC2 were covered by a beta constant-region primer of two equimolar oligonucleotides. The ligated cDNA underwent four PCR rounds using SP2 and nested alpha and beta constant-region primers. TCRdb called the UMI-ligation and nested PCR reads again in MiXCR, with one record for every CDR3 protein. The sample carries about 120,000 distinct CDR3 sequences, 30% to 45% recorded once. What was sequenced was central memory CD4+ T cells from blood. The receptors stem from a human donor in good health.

CDR3 residues: CASSLFAGQDTQYF. The CDR3 nucleotides read TGTGCCAGCAGCTTGTTTGCGGGCCAAGATACGCAGTATTTT. The rearrangement joins TRBV5-4 to TRBJ2-3; perhaps TRBD2 as D (5 bases). V lost 1 base and J lost 5, with 11 bases in between. The CDR3 is 14 residues long. Germline assignment: CDR1 SGHNT and CDR2 YYREEE (reference sequence).

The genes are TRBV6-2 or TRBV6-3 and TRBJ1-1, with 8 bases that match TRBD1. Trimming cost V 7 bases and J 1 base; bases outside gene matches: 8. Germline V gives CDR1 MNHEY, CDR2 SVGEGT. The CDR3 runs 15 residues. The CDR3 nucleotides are TGTGCCAGCACCGAAGCAGGGGGCAGGAACACTGAAGCTTTCTTT. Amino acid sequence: CASTEAGGRNTEAFF.

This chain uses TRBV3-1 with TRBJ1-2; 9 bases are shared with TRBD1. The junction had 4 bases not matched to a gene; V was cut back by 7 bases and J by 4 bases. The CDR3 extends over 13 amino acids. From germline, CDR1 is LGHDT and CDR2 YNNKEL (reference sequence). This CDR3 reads CASNRGQGYGYTF. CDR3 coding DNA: TGTGCCAGCAACAGGGGGCAAGGCTATGGCTACACCTTC.

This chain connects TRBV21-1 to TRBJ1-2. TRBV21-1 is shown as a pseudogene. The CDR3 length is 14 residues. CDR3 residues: CASSKREPDYGYTF. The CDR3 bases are TGTGCCAGCAGCAAGAGGGAACCGGACTATGGCTACACCTTC.

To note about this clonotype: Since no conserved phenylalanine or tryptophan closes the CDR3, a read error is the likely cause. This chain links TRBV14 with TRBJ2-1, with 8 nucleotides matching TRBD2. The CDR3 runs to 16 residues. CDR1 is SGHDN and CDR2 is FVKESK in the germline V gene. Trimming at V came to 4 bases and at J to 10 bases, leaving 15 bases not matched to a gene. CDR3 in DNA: TGTGCCAGCAGCCCACTTAGGACTAGCCGGGTTGGGGAGCAGTTCGTC. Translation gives CASSPLRTSRVGEQFV.

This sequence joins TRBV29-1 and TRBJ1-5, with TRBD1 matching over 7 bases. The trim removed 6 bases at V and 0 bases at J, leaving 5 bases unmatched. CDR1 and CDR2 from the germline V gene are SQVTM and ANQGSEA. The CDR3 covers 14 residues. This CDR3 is CSVGRQGSNQPQHF. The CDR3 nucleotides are TGCAGCGTGGGGCGACAGGGTAGCAATCAGCCCCAGCATTTT. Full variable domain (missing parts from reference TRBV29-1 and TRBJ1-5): SAVISQKPSRDICQRGTSLTIQCQVDSQVTMMFWYRQQPGQSLTLIATANQGSEATYESGFVIDKFPISRPNLTFSTLTVSNMSPEDSSIYLCSVGRQGSNQPQHFGDGTRLSIL.

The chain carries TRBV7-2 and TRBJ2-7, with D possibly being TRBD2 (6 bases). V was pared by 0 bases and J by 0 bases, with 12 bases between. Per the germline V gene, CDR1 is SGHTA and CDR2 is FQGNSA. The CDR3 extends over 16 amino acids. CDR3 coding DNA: TGTGCCAGCAGCTTAGCAGGCGGGATAAGCTCCTACGAGCAGTACTTC. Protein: CASSLAGGISSYEQYF.

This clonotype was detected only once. The CDR3 coding sequence is TGTGCCAGCAGTGAGGGAATATCCTACAATGAGCAGTTCTTC. Amino acids: CASSEGISYNEQFF. The chain joins TRBV7-3 to TRBJ2-1; D is perhaps TRBD2 (5 bases). Germline lookup yields CDR1 SGHTA and CDR2 FQGTGA. This CDR3 comprises 14 residues. V was shortened by 6 bases and J by 1 base, with 10 bases between the two germline ends.

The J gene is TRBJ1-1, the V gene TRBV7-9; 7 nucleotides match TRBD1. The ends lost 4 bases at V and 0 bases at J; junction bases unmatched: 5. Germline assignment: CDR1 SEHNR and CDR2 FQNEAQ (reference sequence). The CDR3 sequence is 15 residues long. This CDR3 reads CASSSPGGMNTEAFF. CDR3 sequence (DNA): TGTGCCAGCAGCTCTCCAGGGGGAATGAACACTGAAGCTTTCTTT.

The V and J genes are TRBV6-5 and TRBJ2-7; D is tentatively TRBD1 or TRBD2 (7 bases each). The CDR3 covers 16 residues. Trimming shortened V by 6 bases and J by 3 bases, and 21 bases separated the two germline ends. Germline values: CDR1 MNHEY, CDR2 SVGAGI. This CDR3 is CASSPGGGRGYYEQYF. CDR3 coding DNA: TGTGCCAGCAGCCCGGGAGGTGGCAGGGGGTACTACGAGCAGTACTTC.

The CDR3 loop is CASSLMGQGSEAFF. In DNA form, the CDR3 reads TGTGCCAGCAGCTTAATGGGACAGGGATCCGAAGCTTTCTTT. V is TRBV7-9 and J is TRBJ1-1; TRBD1 aligns across 9 bases. V gave up 2 bases and J gave up 8 bases; unmatched junction bases: 6. This CDR3 has 14 residues. Germline V gene sequence: CDR1 SEHNR, CDR2 FQNEAQ (reference sequence).

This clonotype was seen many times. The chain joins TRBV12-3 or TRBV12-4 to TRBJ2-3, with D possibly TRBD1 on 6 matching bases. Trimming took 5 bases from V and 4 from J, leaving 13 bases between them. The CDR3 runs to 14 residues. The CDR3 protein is CASSTRGAADTQYF. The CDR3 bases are TGTGCCAGCAGTACCAGGGGAGCGGCAGATACGCAGTATTTT.

The CDR3 loop is CASSAKTGKGSPLHF. The CDR3 DNA follows: TGTGCCAGCAGTGCCAAGACAGGGAAGGGTTCACCCCTCCACTTT. The genes are TRBV6-4 and TRBJ1-6; 7 bases are shared with TRBD1. Germline loops: CDR1 MRHNA, CDR2 SNTAGT. The CDR3 has 15 amino acids. J gave up 9 bases and V 4 bases, and 9 bases lay outside the gene matches.

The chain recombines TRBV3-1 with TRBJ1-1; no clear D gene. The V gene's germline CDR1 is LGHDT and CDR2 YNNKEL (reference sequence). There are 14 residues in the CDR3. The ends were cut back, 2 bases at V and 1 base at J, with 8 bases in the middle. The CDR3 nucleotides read TGTGCCAGCAGCCAAAAGCGGGCGAACACTGAAGCTTTCTTT. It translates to CASSQKRANTEAFF. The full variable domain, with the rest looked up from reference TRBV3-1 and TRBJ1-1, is DTAVSQTPKYLVTQMGNDKSIKCEQNLGHDTMYWYKQDSKKFLKIMFSYNNKELIINETVPNRFSPKSPDKAHLNLHINSLELGDSAVYFCASSQKRANTEAFFGQGTRLTVV.

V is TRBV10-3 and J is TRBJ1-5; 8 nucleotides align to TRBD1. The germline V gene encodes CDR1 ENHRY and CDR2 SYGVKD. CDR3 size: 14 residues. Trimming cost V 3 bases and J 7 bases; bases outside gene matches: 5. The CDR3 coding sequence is TGTGCCATCAGTGAAGGACAGGGAGGCCAGCCCCAGCATTTT. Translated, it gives CAISEGQGGQPQHF.

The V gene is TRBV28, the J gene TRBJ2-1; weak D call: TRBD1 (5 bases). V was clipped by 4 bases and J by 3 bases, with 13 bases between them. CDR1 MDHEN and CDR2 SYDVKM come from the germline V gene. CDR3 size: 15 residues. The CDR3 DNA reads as TGTGCCAGCAGTTCTTTCGGCAGGGTCTACAATGAGCAGTTCTTC. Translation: CASSSFGRVYNEQFF.

Here the CDR3 reads CSARDLGGSPYEQYF. The CDR3 region has the DNA TGCAGTGCTAGAGATTTAGGGGGATCACCCTACGAGCAGTACTTC. The chain joins TRBV20-1 to TRBJ2-7; D perhaps matches TRBD1 (6 bases). Germline V lookup: CDR1 DFQATT, CDR2 SNEGSKA (reference sequence). This CDR3 is built from 15 residues. Trimming stripped 0 bases from V and 2 bases from J, with 14 bases between.

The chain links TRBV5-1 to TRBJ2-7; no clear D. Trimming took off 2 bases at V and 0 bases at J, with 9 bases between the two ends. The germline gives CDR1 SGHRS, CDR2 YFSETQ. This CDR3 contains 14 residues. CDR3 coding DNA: TGCGCCAGCAGCTTAGGAGCAGGCTCCTACGAGCAGTACTTC. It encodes CASSLGAGSYEQYF.

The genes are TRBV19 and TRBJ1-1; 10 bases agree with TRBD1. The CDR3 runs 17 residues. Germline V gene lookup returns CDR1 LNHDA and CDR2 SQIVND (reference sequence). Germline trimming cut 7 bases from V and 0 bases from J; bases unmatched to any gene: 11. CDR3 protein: CASIARGTGAMNTEAFF. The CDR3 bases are TGTGCCAGTATCGCCCGGGGGACAGGGGCAATGAACACTGAAGCTTTCTTT.

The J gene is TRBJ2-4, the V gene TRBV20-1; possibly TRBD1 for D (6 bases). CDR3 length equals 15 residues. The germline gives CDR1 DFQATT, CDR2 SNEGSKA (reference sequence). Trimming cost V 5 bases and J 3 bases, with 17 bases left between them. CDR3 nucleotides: TGCAGTGCTGGAAGCAGGGGCTATGGCAAAAACATTCAGTACTTC. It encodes CSAGSRGYGKNIQYF.

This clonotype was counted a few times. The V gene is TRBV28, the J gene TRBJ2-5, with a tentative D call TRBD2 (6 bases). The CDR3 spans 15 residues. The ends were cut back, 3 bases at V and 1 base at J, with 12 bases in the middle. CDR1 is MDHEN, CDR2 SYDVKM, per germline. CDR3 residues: CASSFGGTGQETQYF. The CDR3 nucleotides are TGTGCCAGCAGTTTTGGAGGGACCGGCCAAGAGACCCAGTACTTC.

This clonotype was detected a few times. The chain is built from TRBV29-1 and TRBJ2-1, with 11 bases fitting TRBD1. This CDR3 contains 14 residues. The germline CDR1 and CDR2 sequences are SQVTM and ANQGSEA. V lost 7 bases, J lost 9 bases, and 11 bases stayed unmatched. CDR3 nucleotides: TGCAGCGGCCGGACAGGGGGCGGAATTAGTGAGCAGTTCTTC. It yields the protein CSGRTGGGISEQFF.

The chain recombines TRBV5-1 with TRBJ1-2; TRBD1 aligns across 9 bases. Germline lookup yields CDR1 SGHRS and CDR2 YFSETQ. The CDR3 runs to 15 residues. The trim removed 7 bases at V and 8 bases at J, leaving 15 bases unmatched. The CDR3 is CASFDGGQGYGGYTF. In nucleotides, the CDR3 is TGCGCCAGCTTCGATGGGGGACAGGGATACGGCGGCTACACCTTC.

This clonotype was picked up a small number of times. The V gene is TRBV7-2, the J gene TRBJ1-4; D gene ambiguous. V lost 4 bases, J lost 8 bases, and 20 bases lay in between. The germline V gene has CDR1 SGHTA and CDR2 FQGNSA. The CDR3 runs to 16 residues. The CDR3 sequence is CASSSTKTVNGEKLFF. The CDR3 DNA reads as TGTGCCAGCAGCTCAACGAAGACGGTTAACGGGGAAAAACTGTTTTTT.

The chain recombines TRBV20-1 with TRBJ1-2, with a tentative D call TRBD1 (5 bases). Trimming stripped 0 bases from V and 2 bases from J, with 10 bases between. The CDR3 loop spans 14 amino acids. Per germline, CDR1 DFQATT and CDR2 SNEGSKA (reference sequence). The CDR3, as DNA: TGCAGTGCTAGAGATGGGGCGGGGAACTATGGCTACACCTTC. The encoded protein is CSARDGAGNYGYTF.

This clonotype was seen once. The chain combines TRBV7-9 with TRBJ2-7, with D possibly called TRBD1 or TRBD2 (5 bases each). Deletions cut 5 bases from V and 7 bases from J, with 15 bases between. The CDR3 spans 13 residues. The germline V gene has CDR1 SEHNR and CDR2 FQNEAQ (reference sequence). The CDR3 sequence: CASSPERWGEQYF. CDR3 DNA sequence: TGTGCCAGCAGCCCCGAAAGGTGGGGGGAGCAGTACTTC.

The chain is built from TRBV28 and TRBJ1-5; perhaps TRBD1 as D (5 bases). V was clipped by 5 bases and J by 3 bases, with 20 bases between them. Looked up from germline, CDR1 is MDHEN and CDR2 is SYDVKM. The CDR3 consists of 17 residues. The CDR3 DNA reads TGTGCCAGCAGTACCCGGAGGGGAGGGGTCACCAATCAGCCCCAGCATTTT. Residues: CASSTRRGGVTNQPQHF. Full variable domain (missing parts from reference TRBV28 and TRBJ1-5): DVKVTQSSRYLVKRTGEKVFLECVQDMDHENMFWYRQDPGLGLRLIYFSYDVKMKEKGDIPEGYSVSREKKERFSLILESASTNQTSMYLCASSTRRGGVTNQPQHFGDGTRLSIL.

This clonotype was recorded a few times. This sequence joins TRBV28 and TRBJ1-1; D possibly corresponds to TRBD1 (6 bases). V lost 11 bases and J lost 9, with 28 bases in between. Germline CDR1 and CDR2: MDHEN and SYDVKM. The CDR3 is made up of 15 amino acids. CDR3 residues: CAGGARTAGPMKAFF. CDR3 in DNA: TGTGCCGGGGGGGCGCGGACCGCCGGTCCCATGAAAGCTTTCTTT.

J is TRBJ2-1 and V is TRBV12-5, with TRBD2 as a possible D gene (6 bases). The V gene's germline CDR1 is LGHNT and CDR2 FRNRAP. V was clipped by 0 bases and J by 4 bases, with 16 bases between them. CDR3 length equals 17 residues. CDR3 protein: CASGLVPLLRGYNEQFF. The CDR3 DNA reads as TGTGCTAGTGGTTTGGTCCCTCTTTTGCGGGGATACAATGAGCAGTTCTTC. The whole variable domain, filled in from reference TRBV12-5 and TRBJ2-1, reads DARVTQTPRHKVTEMGQEVTMRCQPILGHNTVFWYRQTMMQGLELLAYFRNRAPLDDSGMPKDRFSAEMPDATLATLKIQPSEPRDSAVYFCASGLVPLLRGYNEQFFGPGTRLTVL.